Detailed here is one TCR beta chain. There are 12 residues in the CDR3. Germline-derived CDR1 and CDR2 are SGHAT and FQNNGV. The V end lost 1 base, the J end lost 13 bases, and 11 bases lay between the germline ends. A second PCR of 7 to 11 cycles used a sample-barcoded 5' primer and a J-beta primer mix. Each sample yielded at least 3 million CDR3-containing paired-end reads. TCRdb called the 5' RACE reads again in MiXCR, with one record for every CDR3 protein. The sample gives approximately 680,000 distinct CDR3 sequences, roughly 32% of which show up once; 15% is in the top ten. These data belong to a study of blood T cells in healthy people across ages.

What was sequenced was blood. The V call is TRBV11-2, the J call TRBJ2-1, with D unclear. The receptor's source is a woman of 80 years or more in good health. The CDR3 nucleotides read TGTGCCAGCAGCTTAGTTTCGGGTGCCCAGTTCTTC. This encodes CASSLVSGAQFF.